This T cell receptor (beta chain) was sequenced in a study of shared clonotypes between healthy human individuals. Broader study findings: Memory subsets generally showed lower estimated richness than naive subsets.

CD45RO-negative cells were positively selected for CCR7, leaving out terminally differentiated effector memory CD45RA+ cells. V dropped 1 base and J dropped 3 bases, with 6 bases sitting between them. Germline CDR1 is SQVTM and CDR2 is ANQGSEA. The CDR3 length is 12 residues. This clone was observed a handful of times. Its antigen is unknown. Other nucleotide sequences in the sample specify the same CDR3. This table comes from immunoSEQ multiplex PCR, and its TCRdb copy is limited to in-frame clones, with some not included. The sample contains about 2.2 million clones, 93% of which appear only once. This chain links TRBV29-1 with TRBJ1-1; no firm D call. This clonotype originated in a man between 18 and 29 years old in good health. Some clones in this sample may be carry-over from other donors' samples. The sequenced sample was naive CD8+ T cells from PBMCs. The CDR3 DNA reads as TGCAGCGTTGAAGTAGGGTACACTGAAGCTTTCTTT. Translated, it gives CSVEVGYTEAFF.